A selection of T cell receptor beta chains follows, all from one sample in a study of blood T cell repertoires in COVID-19. Produced via immunoSEQ multiplex PCR; TCRdb's table is partial and in-frame only. The table lists about 59,000 clones, about 93% of them singletons, with 15% to 20% in the top ten. Sequencing was performed on peripheral blood. These TCRs come from a man at least 80 years old with acute or convalescent COVID-19. Both conserved end residues are part of each CDR3. Each record gives: CDR3 length, J gene, V gene, D gene, CDR3 protein, CDR3 DNA. A D gene is named only where the DNA matches it firmly.

13,TRBJ1-1,TRBV7-6,NA,CASSLGEWTEAFF,TGTGCCAGCAGCTTAGGTGAGTGGACTGAAGCTTTCTTT
16,TRBJ1-5,TRBV27,TRBD1,CASSSRTGRSDQPQHF,TGTGCCAGCAGTAGCCGGACAGGGCGTAGCGATCAGCCCCAGCATTTT
15,TRBJ2-1,TRBV3-1/TRBV3-2,TRBD2,CASSQRTSGNNEQFF,TGTGCCAGCAGCCAACGGACTAGCGGTAACAATGAGCAGTTCTTC
13,TRBJ1-1,TRBV11-3,NA,CASSFRWNTEAFF,TGTGCCAGCAGCTTTCGGTGGAACACTGAAGCTTTCTTT
12,TRBJ2-7,TRBV3-1/TRBV3-2,TRBD2,CASSQSGREQYF,TGTGCCAGCAGCCAATCCGGGAGGGAGCAGTACTTC
13,TRBJ1-1,TRBV30,NA,CAGTGVRDTEAFF,TGTGCCGGTACAGGTGTTCGTGACACTGAAGCTTTCTTT
16,TRBJ2-7,TRBV5-6,TRBD2,CASSPRLARFSYEQYF,TGTGCCAGCAGCCCCCGACTAGCCCGTTTCTCCTACGAGCAGTACTTC
13,TRBJ1-1,TRBV10-3,NA,CAITAGRGTEAFF,TGTGCCATCACGGCCGGGAGAGGCACTGAAGCTTTCTTT
15,TRBJ1-1,TRBV5-6,TRBD1,CASSLPGTGNTEAFF,TGTGCCAGCAGCTTGCCCGGGACAGGGAACACTGAAGCTTTCTTT
18,TRBJ2-7,TRBV18,NA,CASSPLPSPGGPGNEQYF,TGTGCCAGCTCACCACTCCCCAGCCCTGGAGGGCCTGGGAACGAGCAGTACTTC
14,TRBJ2-4,TRBV7-2,NA,CASSLGAGWNIQYF,TGTGCCAGCAGCTTAGGTGCGGGCTGGAACATTCAGTACTTC
14,TRBJ1-1,TRBV12-5,NA,CASALGLQNTEAFF,TGTGCTAGTGCCCTGGGACTGCAGAACACTGAAGCTTTCTTT
13,TRBJ1-2,TRBV4-1,NA,CASSFTAANGYTF,TGCGCCAGCAGCTTTACAGCGGCCAATGGCTACACCTTC